A single sample is the source of the 30 T cell receptor beta chains below, sequenced in a study of graft-versus-host responses after intestinal transplantation. Profiled with immunoSEQ multiplex PCR; TCRdb holds only in-frame clones, not every one. The sample includes about 98,000 clones, about 83% of them seen just once. The sequences come from PBMCs, collected 255 days after intestinal transplant. Receptors originate from a human patient who received an intestinal transplant, so some T cells may come from the graft donor.

This clone was observed once. The chain joins TRBV2 to TRBJ2-7; no clear D gene. Germline V CDR1 and CDR2: SNHLY, FYNNEI. V lost 4 bases, J lost 7 bases, and 5 bases lay in between. This CDR3 contains 10 residues. The CDR3: CASSVAEQYF. As DNA, the CDR3 is TGTGCCAGCAGTGTGGCAGAGCAGTACTTC.

This clone was seen more than once but under ten times. The same CDR3 can be traced to other DNA sequences in this sample. The chain combines TRBV5-1 with TRBJ2-5; D is undetermined. The V end lost 2 bases, the J end lost 2 bases, and 4 bases lay between the germline ends. Germline V gene data show CDR1 as SGHRS and CDR2 as YFSETQ. This CDR3 is 12 amino acids long. In DNA, the CDR3 is TGCGCCAGCAGCTTAAGTCAAGAGACCCAGTACTTC. This gives the protein CASSLSQETQYF.

The chain joins TRBV27 to TRBJ2-3, with D perhaps matching TRBD2 (5 bases). V was clipped by 3 bases and J by 0 bases, with 7 bases between them. Germline V gene data show CDR1 as MNHEY and CDR2 as SMNVEV (reference sequence). The CDR3 contains 14 residues. The CDR3 spells CASSFGGSTDTQYF. CDR3 nucleotides: TGTGCCAGCAGTTTCGGCGGGAGCACAGATACGCAGTATTTT.

The V call is TRBV6-5, the J call TRBJ2-3; TRBD2 matches at 10 bases. V shed 5 bases, J shed 5 bases, and the junction held 4 bases outside the gene matches. The CDR3 has 14 amino acids. The V gene's germline CDR1 is MNHEY and CDR2 SVGAGI. In nucleotides, the CDR3 is TGTGCCAGCAGTGGTTTAGCGGGAGGAGATACGCAGTATTTT. Translation: CASSGLAGGDTQYF.

The chain couples TRBV19 to TRBJ1-2, with TRBD1 matching 7 bases. The V and J ends lost 4 bases and 0 bases, in that order; junction bases with no gene match: 2. CDR3 length equals 14 residues. Looked up from germline, CDR1 is LNHDA and CDR2 is SQIVND (reference sequence). CDR3 residues: CASSTQGTNYGYTF. CDR3 in DNA: TGTGCCAGTAGTACACAGGGGACTAACTATGGCTACACCTTC. Based on the CDR3 plus reference TRBV19 and TRBJ1-2, the full variable domain is DGGITQSPKYLFRKEGQNVTLSCEQNLNHDAMYWYRQDPGQGLRLIYYSQIVNDFQKGDIAEGYSVSREKKESFPLTVTSAQKNPTAFYLCASSTQGTNYGYTFGSGTRLTVV.

V is TRBV4-3 and J is TRBJ2-3; D remains unclear. Germline values: CDR1 LGHNA, CDR2 YSLEER. This CDR3 has 13 amino acids. Trimming took off 4 bases at V and 2 bases at J, with 7 bases between the two ends. CDR3 residues: CASSPSTTDTQYF. CDR3 in DNA: TGCGCCAGCAGCCCGTCAACCACAGATACGCAGTATTTT.

The chain is built from TRBV27 and TRBJ2-2; 7 nucleotides line up with TRBD2. Germline CDR1 reads MNHEY; CDR2 reads SMNVEV (reference sequence). CDR3 length: 16 residues. V shed 4 bases, J shed 4 bases, and the junction held 9 bases outside the gene matches. As DNA, the CDR3 is TGTGCCAGCAGTTCTAGAGGACTAGAGGGCACCGGGGAGCTGTTTTTT. Its protein product is CASSSRGLEGTGELFF.

As DNA, the CDR3 is TGTGCCAGCAGCGAGGGTCACGATCCTAACTATGGCTACACCTTC. Its protein product is CASSEGHDPNYGYTF. J is TRBJ1-2 and V is TRBV5-4, with D unclear. Between the trimmed V and J ends, which lost 4 bases and 0 bases, there was a span of 13 bases. Looked up from germline, CDR1 is SGHNT and CDR2 is YYREEE (reference sequence). The CDR3 consists of 15 residues.

This chain uses TRBV7-9 with TRBJ1-6; D gene unclear. Trimming pared 1 base from V and 1 base from J, leaving 5 bases between. CDR3 length: 15 residues. The germline CDR1 and CDR2 sequences are SEHNR and FQNEAQ (reference sequence). The CDR3 region is CASSLEGSYNSPLHF. The CDR3 DNA follows: TGTGCCAGCAGCTTAGAAGGTTCCTATAATTCACCCCTCCACTTT. Full variable domain (rest looked up from reference TRBV7-9 and TRBJ1-6): DTGVSQNPRHKITKRGQNVTFRCDPISEHNRLYWYRQTLGQGPEFLTYFQNEAQLEKSRLLSDRFSAERPKGSFSTLEIQRTEQGDSAMYLCASSLEGSYNSPLHFGNGTRLTVT.

The V call is TRBV5-4, the J call TRBJ2-3, with D possibly matching TRBD1 (5 bases). CDR1 is SGHNT, CDR2 YYREEE, per germline (reference sequence). There are 17 residues in the CDR3. The germline V and J ends were trimmed by 4 bases and 4 bases, with 22 bases remaining between them. CDR3 DNA sequence: TGTGCCAGCAGCCCCTTGGGGCCCGCTTTAACGCCAGATACGCAGTATTTT. Amino acid sequence: CASSPLGPALTPDTQYF.

The rearrangement uses TRBV5-1 and TRBJ2-2, with D possibly matching TRBD2 (7 bases). This CDR3 comprises 16 residues. The V end lost 3 bases, the J end lost 5 bases, and 17 bases lay between the germline ends. Germline V gene lookup returns CDR1 SGHRS and CDR2 YFSETQ. The chain's CDR3 is CASSSRAGAGTGELFF. The CDR3 nucleotides read TGCGCCAGCAGCTCCCGGGCGGGGGCTGGGACCGGGGAGCTGTTTTTT.

CDR3 sequence (DNA): TGTGCCAGCAGCTTAGTAGAAAGGGACTACGAGCAGTACGTC. Translated: CASSLVERDYEQYV. The chain joins TRBV7-8 to TRBJ2-7, with D uncertain. V dropped 1 base and J dropped 3 bases, with 10 bases sitting between them. CDR3 length: 14 amino acids. Germline assignment: CDR1 SGHVS and CDR2 FQNEAQ.

V is TRBV10-3 and J is TRBJ2-6; tentatively, D is TRBD1 or TRBD2 (5 bases each). Germline V gene sequence: CDR1 ENHRY, CDR2 SYGVKD. V gave up 9 bases and J gave up 0 bases, with 15 bases separating them. This CDR3 comprises 16 residues. The CDR3 is CAMGQEEASGANVLTF. CDR3 sequence (DNA): TGTGCCATGGGGCAGGAGGAAGCCTCTGGGGCCAACGTCCTGACTTTC.

The rearrangement uses TRBV7-2 and TRBJ1-1; D is uncertain. Per germline, CDR1 SGHTA and CDR2 FQGNSA. V was cut by 6 bases and J by 6 bases, with 17 bases left in between. This CDR3 contains 14 residues. CDR3 region: CASSFQLDGSEAFF. The CDR3, as DNA: TGTGCCAGCAGTTTTCAACTGGATGGATCTGAAGCTTTCTTT.

This clone showed up just once. The chain has TRBV5-6 and TRBJ2-2; 10 positions agree with TRBD2. Germline loops: CDR1 SGHDT, CDR2 YYEEEE. Trimming at V came to 1 base and at J to 4 bases, leaving 4 bases not matched to a gene. This CDR3 has 16 amino acids. For the CDR3, the DNA is TGTGCCAGCAGCTTGACTAGCGGGACGGTCACCGGGGAGCTGTTTTTT. Amino acid sequence: CASSLTSGTVTGELFF.

The rearrangement uses TRBV2 and TRBJ2-1; tentative D call: TRBD1 (6 bases). Per the germline V gene, CDR1 is SNHLY and CDR2 is FYNNEI. This CDR3 region has 16 residues. Trimming took 6 bases from V and 4 from J, leaving 19 bases between them. The CDR3 loop reads CASRFPQGSLYNEQFF. For the CDR3, the DNA is TGTGCCAGCAGGTTCCCTCAGGGGTCCCTTTACAATGAGCAGTTCTTC.

This rearrangement joins TRBV5-4 to TRBJ2-3; 8 bases map to TRBD2. The germline V gene has CDR1 SGHNT and CDR2 YYREEE (reference sequence). This CDR3 contains 17 residues. V gave up 0 bases and J gave up 2 bases; unmatched junction bases: 8. CDR3 region: CASSLGAQAGDTDTQYF. The CDR3 bases are TGTGCCAGCAGCTTGGGGGCGCAAGCGGGGGACACAGATACGCAGTATTTT.

This clone appeared a few times. The rearrangement uses TRBV6-5 and TRBJ2-3; 11 bases are shared with TRBD2. Germline loops: CDR1 MNHEY, CDR2 SVGAGI. This CDR3 region has 16 residues. With V trimmed by 2 bases and J by 0 bases, 1 base remained unmatched. The DNA of the CDR3 is TGTGCCAGCAGTTACCGACTAGCGGGAAGCACAGATACGCAGTATTTT. Its translation: CASSYRLAGSTDTQYF.

This sequence joins TRBV6-1 and TRBJ1-2; D uncertain. V shed 2 bases and J shed 3 bases, with 19 bases lying between them. The germline gives CDR1 MNHNS, CDR2 SASEGT. The CDR3 has 17 residues. CDR3 sequence reads: CASSEFGGSQVDYGYTF. CDR3 coding DNA: TGTGCCAGCAGTGAATTTGGAGGGAGCCAGGTGGACTATGGCTACACCTTC.

This chain joins TRBV7-9 and TRBJ2-5; D unclear. V lost 3 bases and J 2 bases, leaving 10 bases between the germline ends. CDR1 and CDR2 (germline): SEHNR, FQNEAQ (reference sequence). This CDR3 has 14 amino acids. DNA of the CDR3: TGTGCCAGCAGCTTCGTGTCAGTTCAAGAGACCCAGTACTTC. This translates into CASSFVSVQETQYF.

J is TRBJ2-6 and V is TRBV5-1; 9 bases align to TRBD1. Germline V CDR1 and CDR2: SGHRS, YFSETQ. The CDR3 has 17 residues. V shed 4 bases, J shed 0 bases, and the junction held 5 bases outside the gene matches. The CDR3 loop is CASSPDRGNSGANVLTF. The DNA of the CDR3 is TGCGCCAGCAGCCCTGACAGGGGGAACTCTGGGGCCAACGTCCTGACTTTC.

The chain carries TRBV7-6 and TRBJ1-2; D uncertain. Germline loops: CDR1 SGHVS, CDR2 FNYEAQ. The CDR3 loop spans 17 amino acids. Trimming shortened V by 1 base and J by 4 bases, and 19 bases separated the two germline ends. The CDR3 reads CASSLGGFDIPGYGYTF. The CDR3 bases are TGTGCCAGCAGCTTAGGAGGATTTGACATTCCGGGCTATGGCTACACCTTC.

The chain recombines TRBV23-1 with TRBJ1-5; no clear D gene. TRBV23-1 is an ORF for which the function is uncertain. The V gene lost 1 base and the J gene lost 0 bases, with 13 bases spanning the gap. The CDR3 consists of 17 residues. CDR3 in DNA: TGCGCCAGCAGTCAATATTCGTCCCTCCCTAGCAATCAGCCCCAGCATTTT. Its translation is CASSQYSSLPSNQPQHF.

V usage is TRBV2 and J usage is TRBJ1-2, with D tentatively TRBD1 (6 bases). This CDR3 is built from 16 residues. V lost 5 bases and J 0 bases, leaving 16 bases between the germline ends. Germline V gene sequence: CDR1 SNHLY, CDR2 FYNNEI. CDR3 in amino acids: CASSLRGQKANYGYTF. CDR3 bases: TGTGCCAGCAGTTTACGCGGACAGAAAGCTAACTATGGCTACACCTTC.

This chain uses TRBV6-1 with TRBJ1-1; no clear D gene. Between the trimmed V and J ends, which lost 7 bases and 2 bases, there was a span of 17 bases. Germline V gene data show CDR1 as MNHNS and CDR2 as SASEGT. There are 15 residues in the CDR3. CDR3 sequence: CASTPLSGINTEAFF. For the CDR3, the DNA is TGTGCCAGCACACCACTATCAGGCATCAACACTGAAGCTTTCTTT.

The chain couples TRBV2 to TRBJ2-2; tentatively, D is TRBD2 (6 bases). Trimming stripped 4 bases from V and 7 bases from J, with 16 bases between. CDR1 and CDR2 from the germline V gene are SNHLY and FYNNEI. This CDR3 is 15 amino acids long. The CDR3 protein is CASSAETRFGGELFF. CDR3 nucleotide sequence: TGTGCCAGCAGTGCGGAGACTAGATTCGGCGGGGAGCTGTTTTTT.

J is TRBJ2-1 and V is TRBV27; 10 nucleotides agree with TRBD2. The CDR3 is made up of 15 amino acids. Trimming removed 4 bases from V and 6 bases from J; junction bases left unmatched: 6. Germline V gives CDR1 MNHEY, CDR2 SMNVEV (reference sequence). The CDR3 protein is CASSSLAGALNEQFF. In nucleotides, the CDR3 is TGTGCCAGCAGTTCCCTAGCGGGGGCCCTCAATGAGCAGTTCTTC.

CDR3 loop: CAWSSLGAGELFF. The CDR3, as DNA: TGTGCCTGGTCGTCATTGGGTGCCGGGGAGCTGTTTTTT. The chain employs TRBV30 and TRBJ2-2, with D unresolved. Between the trimmed V and J ends, which lost 5 bases and 6 bases, there was a span of 13 bases. The CDR3 has 13 amino acids. Per the germline V gene, CDR1 is GTSNPN and CDR2 is SVGIG (reference sequence).

The rearrangement links TRBV28 to TRBJ1-4; D perhaps matches TRBD1 (5 bases). This CDR3 has 13 amino acids. V shed 8 bases and J shed 3 bases, with 10 bases lying between them. The germline V gene encodes CDR1 MDHEN and CDR2 SYDVKM. CDR3 region: CASENRPNEKLFF. For the CDR3, the DNA is TGTGCCAGCGAGAACAGGCCTAATGAAAAACTGTTTTTT. Combining the CDR3 with reference TRBV28 and TRBJ1-4 gives the whole variable domain DVKVTQSSRYLVKRTGEKVFLECVQDMDHENMFWYRQDPGLGLRLIYFSYDVKMKEKGDIPEGYSVSREKKERFSLILESASTNQTSMYLCASENRPNEKLFFGSGTQLSVL.

The J gene is TRBJ1-5, the V gene TRBV4-3, with TRBD1 identical over 9 bases. The junction had 2 bases not matched to a gene; V was cut back by 0 bases and J by 5 bases. The CDR3 contains 15 residues. Germline assignment: CDR1 LGHNA and CDR2 YSLEER. DNA of the CDR3: TGCGCCAGCAGCCAAGAATGGACAGGGGATCAGCCCCAGCATTTT. It yields the protein CASSQEWTGDQPQHF.